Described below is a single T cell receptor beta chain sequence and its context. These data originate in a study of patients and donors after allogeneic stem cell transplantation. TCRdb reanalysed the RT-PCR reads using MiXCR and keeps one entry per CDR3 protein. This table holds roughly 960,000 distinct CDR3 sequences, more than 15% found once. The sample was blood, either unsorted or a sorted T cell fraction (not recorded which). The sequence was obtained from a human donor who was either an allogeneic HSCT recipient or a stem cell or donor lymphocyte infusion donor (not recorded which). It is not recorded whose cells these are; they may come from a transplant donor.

The CDR3 protein is CASSHTRREGADTQYF. The CDR3 region has the DNA TGCGCCAGCAGCCACACTAGGCGGGAGGGAGCAGATACGCAGTATTTT. The rearrangement links TRBV5-1 to TRBJ2-3, with 9 bases identical to TRBD2. Trimming took 4 bases from V and 4 from J; bases not matched to a gene: 10. Germline-derived CDR1 and CDR2 are SGHRS and YFSETQ. The CDR3 is 16 amino acids.